Listed below are T cell receptor beta chains from one sample, sequenced in a study of control samples from healthy donors and cancer patients. TCRdb's copy holds only in-frame clones and misses some; the assay was immunoSEQ multiplex PCR. The sample yields about 63,000 clones, 65% to 90% seen once. What was sequenced was blood. These receptors were collected from a man aged 40-49 years in good health. CDR3s include the opening cysteine and the closing phenylalanine or tryptophan. Each record gives: V gene, J gene, D gene, clone size, CDR3 protein, CDR3 DNA. The D gene is left open where the match is weak. Where a row states a size, it is once, few, many or the class of an expanded clone; other rows omit it.

v_call: TRBV27
j_call: TRBJ1-6
d_call: NA
clone_size: NA
cdr3_aa: CASSLSRLSYNSPLHF
cdr3_nt: TGTGCCAGCAGTTTATCCCGACTCTCCTATAATTCACCCCTCCACTTT

v_call: TRBV5-1
j_call: TRBJ1-4
d_call: NA
clone_size: NA
cdr3_aa: CASSLGDGSLATNEKLFF
cdr3_nt: TGCGCCAGCAGCTTGGGGGACGGATCTCTAGCAACTAATGAAAAACTGTTTTTT

v_call: TRBV7-9
j_call: TRBJ1-1
d_call: TRBD1
clone_size: NA
cdr3_aa: CASSWNRDRGLGNTEAFF
cdr3_nt: TGTGCCAGCAGCTGGAACCGGGACAGGGGTTTAGGGAACACTGAAGCTTTCTTT

v_call: TRBV5-1
j_call: TRBJ1-6
d_call: TRBD1
clone_size: NA
cdr3_aa: CASSLEGTGNSPLHF
cdr3_nt: TGCGCCAGCAGCTTGGAAGGGACAGGGAATTCACCCCTCCACTTT

v_call: TRBV11-1
j_call: TRBJ2-3
d_call: NA
clone_size: NA
cdr3_aa: CASSLSRGASTDTQYF
cdr3_nt: TGTGCCAGCAGCTTATCACGCGGGGCTAGCACAGATACGCAGTATTTT

v_call: TRBV11-2
j_call: TRBJ1-2
d_call: NA
clone_size: NA
cdr3_aa: CASSLAGRENGYTF
cdr3_nt: TGTGCCAGCAGCTTAGCGGGCAGGGAGAATGGCTACACCTTC

v_call: TRBV3-1/TRBV3-2
j_call: TRBJ1-6
d_call: NA
clone_size: NA
cdr3_aa: CATRESYNSPLHF
cdr3_nt: TGTGCCACTAGGGAGTCCTATAATTCACCCCTCCACTTT

v_call: TRBV5-4
j_call: TRBJ2-3
d_call: NA
clone_size: NA
cdr3_aa: CASSLEGGLSGDTQYF
cdr3_nt: TGTGCCAGCAGCTTGGAGGGGGGGCTTTCAGGAGATACGCAGTATTTT

v_call: TRBV6-5
j_call: TRBJ2-5
d_call: NA
clone_size: NA
cdr3_aa: CASRQRGLQETQYF
cdr3_nt: TGTGCCAGCAGACAGCGTGGGCTCCAAGAGACCCAGTACTTC

v_call: TRBV7-2
j_call: TRBJ2-5
d_call: TRBD2
clone_size: NA
cdr3_aa: CASSLGAGGPGKTQYF
cdr3_nt: TGTGCCAGCAGCTTAGGAGCGGGGGGGCCGGGGAAGACCCAGTACTTC

v_call: TRBV27
j_call: TRBJ2-7
d_call: TRBD2
clone_size: NA
cdr3_aa: CASSSRGLAGDEQYF
cdr3_nt: TGTGCCAGCAGTTCCCGAGGACTAGCGGGAGATGAGCAGTACTTC

v_call: TRBV6-6
j_call: TRBJ2-7
d_call: NA
clone_size: NA
cdr3_aa: CASSQRQRYEQYF
cdr3_nt: TGTGCCAGCAGTCAGCGGCAGAGATACGAGCAGTACTTC

v_call: TRBV7-9
j_call: TRBJ2-3
d_call: NA
clone_size: NA
cdr3_aa: CASSPRMETQYF
cdr3_nt: TGTGCCAGCAGCCCACGTATGGAGACGCAGTATTTT

v_call: TRBV6-1
j_call: TRBJ1-3
d_call: TRBD1
clone_size: NA
cdr3_aa: CASSEGRGLGNTIYF
cdr3_nt: TGTGCCAGCAGTGAGGGCAGGGGGCTTGGAAACACCATATATTTT

v_call: TRBV18
j_call: TRBJ1-5
d_call: TRBD1
clone_size: few
cdr3_aa: CASSPTGTGYQPQHF
cdr3_nt: TGTGCCAGCTCACCCACCGGGACAGGGTATCAGCCCCAGCATTTT

v_call: TRBV7-2
j_call: TRBJ1-4
d_call: TRBD1
clone_size: NA
cdr3_aa: CASSLRTGNEKLFF
cdr3_nt: TGTGCCAGCAGCTTAAGGACAGGGAATGAAAAACTGTTTTTT

v_call: TRBV19
j_call: TRBJ1-4
d_call: NA
clone_size: once
cdr3_aa: CASRNNQGGRTNEKLFF
cdr3_nt: TGTGCCAGTAGAAATAATCAGGGTGGACGAACTAATGAAAAACTGTTTTTT

v_call: TRBV6-5
j_call: TRBJ1-3
d_call: NA
clone_size: NA
cdr3_aa: CASSQTSQGNTIYF
cdr3_nt: TGTGCCAGCAGTCAGACGTCCCAGGGGAACACCATATATTTT

v_call: TRBV18
j_call: TRBJ1-1
d_call: TRBD1
clone_size: NA
cdr3_aa: CASSPLMTGGGNTEAFF
cdr3_nt: TGTGCCAGCTCACCTTTAATGACAGGGGGCGGAAACACTGAAGCTTTCTTT

v_call: TRBV4-3
j_call: TRBJ1-5
d_call: NA
clone_size: NA
cdr3_aa: CASSQDTGRAGGIGQPQHF
cdr3_nt: TGCGCCAGCAGCCAAGATACTGGCAGGGCTGGGGGGATCGGTCAGCCCCAGCATTTT

v_call: TRBV7-9
j_call: TRBJ2-3
d_call: NA
clone_size: NA
cdr3_aa: CASSLGITTDTQYF
cdr3_nt: TGTGCCAGCAGCTTAGGAATTACCACAGATACGCAGTATTTT

v_call: TRBV19
j_call: TRBJ1-5
d_call: NA
clone_size: NA
cdr3_aa: CASSISSVQPQHF
cdr3_nt: TGTGCCAGTAGTATTAGTTCGGTACAGCCCCAGCATTTT

v_call: TRBV12-5
j_call: TRBJ2-5
d_call: NA
clone_size: NA
cdr3_aa: CASGSKQGPKETQYF
cdr3_nt: TGTGCTAGTGGTTCGAAACAGGGCCCTAAGGAGACCCAGTACTTC

v_call: TRBV6-5
j_call: TRBJ2-7
d_call: NA
clone_size: once
cdr3_aa: CASSLTLMSGQYF
cdr3_nt: TGTGCCAGCAGTCTCACTCTCATGAGCGGGCAGTACTTC

v_call: TRBV3-1/TRBV3-2
j_call: TRBJ2-1
d_call: TRBD2
clone_size: NA
cdr3_aa: CASSRGDYPLLDEQFF
cdr3_nt: TGTGCCAGCAGCCGGGGGGACTACCCCTTATTGGATGAGCAGTTCTTC

v_call: TRBV9
j_call: TRBJ1-6
d_call: NA
clone_size: medium-sized
cdr3_aa: CASSTAGVINSPLHF
cdr3_nt: TGTGCCAGCAGCACGGCCGGGGTAATTAATTCACCCCTCCACTTT

v_call: TRBV3-1/TRBV3-2
j_call: TRBJ2-7
d_call: NA
clone_size: NA
cdr3_aa: CASRQSYEQYF
cdr3_nt: TGTGCCAGCAGACAGTCCTACGAGCAGTACTTC

v_call: TRBV5-4
j_call: TRBJ1-2
d_call: TRBD1
clone_size: NA
cdr3_aa: CASIKSGGSNYGYTF
cdr3_nt: TGTGCCAGCATCAAATCAGGGGGCTCTAACTATGGCTACACCTTC

v_call: TRBV19
j_call: TRBJ2-7
d_call: NA
clone_size: NA
cdr3_aa: CASSARTPRGSYEQYF
cdr3_nt: TGTGCCAGTAGTGCGCGGACACCAAGGGGTTCCTACGAGCAGTACTTC

v_call: TRBV12-3/TRBV12-4
j_call: TRBJ1-2
d_call: TRBD1
clone_size: NA
cdr3_aa: CASSLGSTGGDTF
cdr3_nt: TGTGCCAGCAGTTTAGGATCGACAGGGGGGGACACCTTC

v_call: TRBV27
j_call: TRBJ2-1
d_call: TRBD2
clone_size: NA
cdr3_aa: CASSFGTSGIGGKYNEQFF
cdr3_nt: TGTGCCAGCAGTTTCGGGACTAGCGGGATAGGCGGGAAATACAATGAGCAGTTCTTC

v_call: TRBV20-1
j_call: TRBJ2-1
d_call: NA
clone_size: NA
cdr3_aa: CSATYNEQFF
cdr3_nt: TGCAGTGCTACCTACAATGAGCAGTTCTTC

v_call: TRBV14
j_call: TRBJ1-5
d_call: NA
clone_size: NA
cdr3_aa: CASSQPETVYSNQPQHF
cdr3_nt: TGTGCCAGCAGCCAGCCTGAGACAGTCTATAGCAATCAGCCCCAGCATTTT

v_call: TRBV4-1
j_call: TRBJ2-1
d_call: NA
clone_size: NA
cdr3_aa: CASSQDPTGYNEQFF
cdr3_nt: TGCGCCAGCAGCCAAGATCCTACAGGGTACAATGAGCAGTTCTTC

v_call: TRBV19
j_call: TRBJ1-1
d_call: NA
clone_size: NA
cdr3_aa: CATRYIDGNRPEAFF
cdr3_nt: TGTGCCACCCGCTACATAGACGGAAATCGCCCTGAAGCTTTCTTT

v_call: TRBV9
j_call: TRBJ2-2
d_call: NA
clone_size: NA
cdr3_aa: CASTLNIITGTTGELFF
cdr3_nt: TGTGCCAGCACCCTCAATATCATAACAGGGACCACCGGGGAGCTGTTTTTT

v_call: TRBV28
j_call: TRBJ1-4
d_call: TRBD1
clone_size: NA
cdr3_aa: CASRVTGGGEKLFF
cdr3_nt: TGTGCCAGCAGAGTGACAGGGGGCGGTGAAAAACTGTTTTTT

v_call: TRBV30
j_call: TRBJ2-7
d_call: TRBD1
clone_size: NA
cdr3_aa: CAWSATDRWSHEQYF
cdr3_nt: TGTGCCTGGAGTGCCACGGACAGGTGGTCCCACGAGCAGTACTTC

v_call: TRBV6-1
j_call: TRBJ1-5
d_call: NA
clone_size: NA
cdr3_aa: CASSEVYWVVGNQPQHF
cdr3_nt: TGTGCCAGCAGTGAAGTATATTGGGTTGTGGGCAATCAGCCCCAGCATTTT

v_call: TRBV30
j_call: TRBJ1-2
d_call: NA
clone_size: NA
cdr3_aa: CAWSAGREVWGYTF
cdr3_nt: TGTGCCTGGAGCGCGGGCAGGGAGGTTTGGGGCTACACCTTC

v_call: TRBV6-4
j_call: TRBJ2-3
d_call: NA
clone_size: NA
cdr3_aa: CASSDSEETFQYF
cdr3_nt: TGTGCCAGCAGTGACTCAGAGGAAACGTTCCAGTATTTT

v_call: TRBV29-1
j_call: TRBJ2-6
d_call: NA
clone_size: NA
cdr3_aa: CSEGTSSSGANVLTF
cdr3_nt: TGCAGCGAGGGGACGTCTAGCTCTGGGGCCAACGTCCTGACTTTC

v_call: TRBV5-6
j_call: TRBJ1-1
d_call: NA
clone_size: NA
cdr3_aa: CASSLDSLLRNTEAFF
cdr3_nt: TGTGCCAGCAGCTTGGATAGCTTGTTGAGGAACACTGAAGCTTTCTTT

v_call: TRBV14
j_call: TRBJ2-2
d_call: NA
clone_size: NA
cdr3_aa: CASSQAGTRTGELFF
cdr3_nt: TGTGCCAGCAGCCAAGCGGGGACGAGAACCGGGGAGCTGTTTTTT

v_call: TRBV6-2/TRBV6-3
j_call: TRBJ1-2
d_call: NA
clone_size: NA
cdr3_aa: CASSWGPRIYGYAF
cdr3_nt: TGTGCCAGCAGTTGGGGCCCTAGAATCTATGGCTACGCCTTC

v_call: TRBV4-1
j_call: TRBJ2-3
d_call: TRBD2
clone_size: NA
cdr3_aa: CASSLSRTSRDTQYF
cdr3_nt: TGCGCCAGCAGTCTTTCACGGACTAGCCGAGATACGCAGTATTTT

v_call: TRBV10-1
j_call: TRBJ2-1
d_call: TRBD2
clone_size: NA
cdr3_aa: CASSNPGTSGGPSSYNEQFF
cdr3_nt: TGCGCCAGCAGTAATCCCGGGACTAGCGGGGGCCCGAGCTCCTACAATGAGCAGTTCTTC

v_call: TRBV7-3
j_call: TRBJ2-5
d_call: NA
clone_size: NA
cdr3_aa: CASSPIGAPGGLKETQYF
cdr3_nt: TGTGCCAGCAGCCCGATTGGGGCCCCCGGGGGCTTAAAAGAGACCCAGTACTTC

v_call: TRBV20-1
j_call: TRBJ1-5
d_call: NA
clone_size: NA
cdr3_aa: CSASELAGGQPQHF
cdr3_nt: TGCAGTGCTAGTGAATTGGCAGGAGGGCAGCCCCAGCATTTT

v_call: TRBV7-9
j_call: TRBJ2-1
d_call: NA
clone_size: NA
cdr3_aa: CASSRTGQTYNEQFF
cdr3_nt: TGTGCCAGCAGCCGAACCGGACAGACCTACAATGAGCAGTTCTTC

v_call: TRBV18
j_call: TRBJ2-1
d_call: TRBD2
clone_size: NA
cdr3_aa: CASSPMTSGGSYNEQFF
cdr3_nt: TGTGCCAGCTCACCTATGACTAGCGGAGGCTCCTACAATGAGCAGTTCTTC